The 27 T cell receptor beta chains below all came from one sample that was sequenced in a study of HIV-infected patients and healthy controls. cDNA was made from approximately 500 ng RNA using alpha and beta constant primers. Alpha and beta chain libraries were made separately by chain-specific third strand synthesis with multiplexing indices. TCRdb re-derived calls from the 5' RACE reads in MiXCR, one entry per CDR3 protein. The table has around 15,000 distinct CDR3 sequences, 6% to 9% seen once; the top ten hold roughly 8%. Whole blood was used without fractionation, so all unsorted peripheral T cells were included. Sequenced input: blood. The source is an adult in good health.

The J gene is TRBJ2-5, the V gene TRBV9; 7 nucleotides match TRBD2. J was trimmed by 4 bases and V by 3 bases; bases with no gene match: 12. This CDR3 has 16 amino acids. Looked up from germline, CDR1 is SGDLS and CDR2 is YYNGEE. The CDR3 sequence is CASSASGLYLGETQYF. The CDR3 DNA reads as TGTGCCAGCAGCGCGTCGGGACTATACCTTGGAGAGACCCAGTACTTC.

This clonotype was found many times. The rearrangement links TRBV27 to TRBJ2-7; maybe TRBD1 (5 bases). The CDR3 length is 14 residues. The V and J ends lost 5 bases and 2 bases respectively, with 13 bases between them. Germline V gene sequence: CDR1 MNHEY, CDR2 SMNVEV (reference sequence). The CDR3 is CASSPLTVAYEQYF. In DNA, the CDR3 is TGTGCCAGCAGTCCCCTGACAGTAGCCTACGAGCAGTACTTC.

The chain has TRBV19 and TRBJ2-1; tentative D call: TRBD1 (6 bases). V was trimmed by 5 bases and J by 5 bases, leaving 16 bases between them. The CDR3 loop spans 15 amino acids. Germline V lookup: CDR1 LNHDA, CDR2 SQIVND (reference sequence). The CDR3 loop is CASSFSGARNNEQFF. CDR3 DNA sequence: TGTGCCAGTAGTTTTTCAGGGGCAAGGAACAATGAGCAGTTCTTC.

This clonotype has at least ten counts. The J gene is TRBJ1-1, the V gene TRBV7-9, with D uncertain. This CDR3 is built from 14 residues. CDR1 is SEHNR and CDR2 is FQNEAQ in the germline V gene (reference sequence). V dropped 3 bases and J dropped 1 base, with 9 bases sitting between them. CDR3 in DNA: TGTGCCAGCAGCTTGGAAGGCCGGAACACTGAAGCTTTCTTT. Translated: CASSLEGRNTEAFF. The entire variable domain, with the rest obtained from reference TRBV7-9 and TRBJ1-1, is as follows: DTGVSQNPRHKITKRGQNVTFRCDPISEHNRLYWYRQTLGQGPEFLTYFQNEAQLEKSRLLSDRFSAERPKGSFSTLEIQRTEQGDSAMYLCASSLEGRNTEAFFGQGTRLTVV.

The CDR3 bases are TGTGCCATCAGTCAGGGACAGGGAAGAAACACTGAAGCTTTCTTT. The encoded protein is CAISQGQGRNTEAFF. The rearrangement uses TRBV10-3 and TRBJ1-1; TRBD1 aligns across 9 bases. The CDR3 length is 15 residues. J gave up 2 bases and V 5 bases, and 6 bases lay outside the gene matches. Germline CDR1 ENHRY, CDR2 SYGVKD.

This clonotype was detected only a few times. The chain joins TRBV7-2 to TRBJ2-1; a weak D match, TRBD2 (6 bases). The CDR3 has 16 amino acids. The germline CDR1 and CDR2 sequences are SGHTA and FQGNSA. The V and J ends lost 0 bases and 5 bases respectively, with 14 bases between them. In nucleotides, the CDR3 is TGTGCCAGCAGCTTAGCGCATCTAGCGCTGAACAATGAGCAGTTCTTC. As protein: CASSLAHLALNNEQFF.

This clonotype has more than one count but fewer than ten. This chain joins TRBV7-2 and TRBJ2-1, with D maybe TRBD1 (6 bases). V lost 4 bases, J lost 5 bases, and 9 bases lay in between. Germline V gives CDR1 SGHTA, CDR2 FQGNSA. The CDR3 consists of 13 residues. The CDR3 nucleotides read TGTGCCAGCAGCTCAGGACAGCACAATGAGCAGTTCTTC. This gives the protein CASSSGQHNEQFF.

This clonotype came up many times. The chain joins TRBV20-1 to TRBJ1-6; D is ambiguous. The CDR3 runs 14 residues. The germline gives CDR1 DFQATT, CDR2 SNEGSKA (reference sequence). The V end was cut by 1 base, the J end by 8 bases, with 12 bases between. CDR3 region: CSARAGVNDSPLHF. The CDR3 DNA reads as TGCAGTGCTAGAGCTGGGGTTAACGATTCACCCCTCCACTTT.

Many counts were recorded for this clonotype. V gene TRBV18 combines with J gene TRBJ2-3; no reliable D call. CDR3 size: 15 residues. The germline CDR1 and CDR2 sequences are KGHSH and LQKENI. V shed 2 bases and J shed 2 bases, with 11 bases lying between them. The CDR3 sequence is CASSPGAKSTDTQYF. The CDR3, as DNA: TGTGCCAGCTCACCAGGAGCCAAATCCACAGATACGCAGTATTTT.

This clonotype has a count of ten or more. CDR3 in amino acids: CASSLGGNTEAFF. The CDR3 coding sequence is TGTGCCAGCAGTTTGGGGGGGAACACTGAAGCTTTCTTT. The genes are TRBV12-3 or TRBV12-4 and TRBJ1-1, with TRBD1 as a possible D gene (5 bases). This CDR3 is 13 amino acids long. V lost 3 bases to trimming and J lost 1 base, with 6 bases between them.

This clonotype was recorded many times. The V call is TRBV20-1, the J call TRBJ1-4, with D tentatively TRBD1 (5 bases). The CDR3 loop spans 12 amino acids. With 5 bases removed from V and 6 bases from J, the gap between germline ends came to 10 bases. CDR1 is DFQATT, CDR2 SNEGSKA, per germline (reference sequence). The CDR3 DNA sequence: TGCAGTGCTCAGGGCATCGATGAAAAACTGTTTTTT. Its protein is CSAQGIDEKLFF.

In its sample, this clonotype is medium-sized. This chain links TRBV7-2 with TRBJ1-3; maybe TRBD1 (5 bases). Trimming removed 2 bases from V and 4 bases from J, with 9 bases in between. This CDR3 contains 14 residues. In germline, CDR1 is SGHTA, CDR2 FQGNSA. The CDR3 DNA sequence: TGTGCCAGCAGCTTACAGGGAGGAGGAAACACCATATATTTT. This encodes CASSLQGGGNTIYF.

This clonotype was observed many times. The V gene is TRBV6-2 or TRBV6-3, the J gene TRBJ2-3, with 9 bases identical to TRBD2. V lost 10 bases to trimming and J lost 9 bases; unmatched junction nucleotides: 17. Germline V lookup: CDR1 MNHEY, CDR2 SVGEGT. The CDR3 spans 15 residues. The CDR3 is CAIDDSGGDRGTQYF. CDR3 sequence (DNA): TGTGCCATCGACGATAGCGGGGGCGACCGAGGGACGCAGTATTTT.

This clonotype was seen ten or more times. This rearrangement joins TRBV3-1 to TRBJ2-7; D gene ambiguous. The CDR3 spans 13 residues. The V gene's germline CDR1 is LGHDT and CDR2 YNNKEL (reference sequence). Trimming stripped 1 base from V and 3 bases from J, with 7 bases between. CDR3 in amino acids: CASSQGQVYEQYF. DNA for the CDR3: TGTGCCAGCAGCCAAGGCCAGGTCTACGAGCAGTACTTC.

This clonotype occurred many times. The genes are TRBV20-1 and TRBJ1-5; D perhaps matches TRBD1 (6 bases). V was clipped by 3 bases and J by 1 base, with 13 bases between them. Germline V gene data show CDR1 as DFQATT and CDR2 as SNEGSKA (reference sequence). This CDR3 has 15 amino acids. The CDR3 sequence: CSARATTGSNQPQHF. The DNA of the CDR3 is TGCAGTGCTAGGGCGACGACAGGAAGCAATCAGCCCCAGCATTTT.

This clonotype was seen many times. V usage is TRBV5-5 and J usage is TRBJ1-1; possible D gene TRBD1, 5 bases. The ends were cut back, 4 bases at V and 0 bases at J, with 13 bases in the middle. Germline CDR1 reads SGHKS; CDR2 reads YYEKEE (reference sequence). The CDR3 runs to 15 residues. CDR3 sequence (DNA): TGTGCCAGCAGCCTAGCCGGGGGAATGAACACTGAAGCTTTCTTT. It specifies CASSLAGGMNTEAFF.

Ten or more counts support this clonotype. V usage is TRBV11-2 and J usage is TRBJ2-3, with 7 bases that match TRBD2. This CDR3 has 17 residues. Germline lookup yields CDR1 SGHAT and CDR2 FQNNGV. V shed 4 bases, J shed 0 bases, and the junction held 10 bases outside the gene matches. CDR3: CASSSTWWRESTDTQYF. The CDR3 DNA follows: TGTGCCAGCAGCTCGACGTGGTGGCGGGAGAGCACAGATACGCAGTATTTT. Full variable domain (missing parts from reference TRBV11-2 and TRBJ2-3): EAGVAQSPRYKIIEKRQSVAFWCNPISGHATLYWYQQILGQGPKLLIQFQNNGVVDDSQLPKDRFSAERLKGVDSTLKIQPAKLEDSAVYLCASSSTWWRESTDTQYFGPGTRLTVL.

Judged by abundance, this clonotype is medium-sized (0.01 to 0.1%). CDR3 amino acids: CSAKVPYNEQFF. The CDR3 DNA sequence: TGCAGTGCTAAAGTCCCCTACAATGAGCAGTTCTTC. V gene TRBV20-1 combines with J gene TRBJ2-1; no firm D call. V was trimmed by 4 bases and J by 2 bases, leaving 6 bases between them. CDR1 and CDR2 (germline): DFQATT, SNEGSKA (reference sequence). CDR3 length: 12 amino acids.

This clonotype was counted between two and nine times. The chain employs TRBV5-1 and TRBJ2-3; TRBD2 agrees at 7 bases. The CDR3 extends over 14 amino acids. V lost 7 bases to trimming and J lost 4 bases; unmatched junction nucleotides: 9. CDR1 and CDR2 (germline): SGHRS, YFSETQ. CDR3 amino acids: CASGVAGDSDTQYF. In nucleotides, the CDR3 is TGCGCCAGCGGAGTGGCGGGAGACTCAGATACGCAGTATTTT.

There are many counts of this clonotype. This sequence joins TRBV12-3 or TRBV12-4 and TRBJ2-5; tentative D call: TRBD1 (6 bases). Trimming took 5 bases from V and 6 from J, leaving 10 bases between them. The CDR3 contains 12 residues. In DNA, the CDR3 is TGTGCCAGCAGTACAGGGTTGAAGACCCAGTACTTC. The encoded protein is CASSTGLKTQYF.

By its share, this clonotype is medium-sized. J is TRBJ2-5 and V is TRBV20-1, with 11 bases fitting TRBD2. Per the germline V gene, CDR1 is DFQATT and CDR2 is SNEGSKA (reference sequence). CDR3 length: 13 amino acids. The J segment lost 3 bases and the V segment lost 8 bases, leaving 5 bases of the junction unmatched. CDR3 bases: TGCAGTTTGACTAGCGGGGTGAAAGAGACCCAGTACTTC. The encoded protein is CSLTSGVKETQYF.

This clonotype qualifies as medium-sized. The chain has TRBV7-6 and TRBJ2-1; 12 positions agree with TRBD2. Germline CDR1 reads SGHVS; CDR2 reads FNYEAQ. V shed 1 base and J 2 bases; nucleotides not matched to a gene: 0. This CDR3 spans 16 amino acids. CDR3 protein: CASSLGLAGAYNEQFF. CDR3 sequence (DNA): TGTGCCAGCAGCTTAGGACTAGCGGGAGCCTACAATGAGCAGTTCTTC. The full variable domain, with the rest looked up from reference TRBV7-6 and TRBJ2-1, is GAGVSQSPRYKVTKRGQDVALRCDPISGHVSLYWYRQALGQGPEFLTYFNYEAQQDKSGLPNDRFSAERPEGSISTLTIQRTEQRDSAMYRCASSLGLAGAYNEQFFGPGTRLTVL.

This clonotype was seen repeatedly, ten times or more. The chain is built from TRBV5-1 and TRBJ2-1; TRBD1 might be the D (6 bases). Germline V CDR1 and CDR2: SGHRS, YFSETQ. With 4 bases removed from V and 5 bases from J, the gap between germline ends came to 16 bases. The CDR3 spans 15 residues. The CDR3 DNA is TGCGCCAGCAGCGTAACCGGGACAAGAAACAATGAGCAGTTCTTC. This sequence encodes CASSVTGTRNNEQFF.

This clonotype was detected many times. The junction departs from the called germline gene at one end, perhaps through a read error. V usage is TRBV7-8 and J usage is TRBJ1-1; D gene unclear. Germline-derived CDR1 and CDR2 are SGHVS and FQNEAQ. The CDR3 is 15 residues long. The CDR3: CASSLGSGIGTKAFF. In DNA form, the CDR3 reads TGTGCCAGCAGCTTAGGATCGGGGATCGGCACTAAAGCTTTCTTT. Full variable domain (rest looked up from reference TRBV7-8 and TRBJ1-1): GAGVSQSPRYKVAKRGQDVALRCDPISGHVSLFWYQQALGQGPEFLTYFQNEAQLDKSGLPSDRFFAERPEGSVSTLKIQRTQQEDSAVYLCASSLGSGIGTKAFFGQGTRLTVV.

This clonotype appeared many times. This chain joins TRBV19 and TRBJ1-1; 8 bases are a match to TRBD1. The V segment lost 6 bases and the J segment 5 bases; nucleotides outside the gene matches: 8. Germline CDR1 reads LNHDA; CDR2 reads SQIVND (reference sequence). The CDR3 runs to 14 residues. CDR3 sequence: CASSQTGGSTEAFF. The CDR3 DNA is TGTGCCAGTAGCCAAACAGGGGGTTCGACTGAAGCTTTCTTT.

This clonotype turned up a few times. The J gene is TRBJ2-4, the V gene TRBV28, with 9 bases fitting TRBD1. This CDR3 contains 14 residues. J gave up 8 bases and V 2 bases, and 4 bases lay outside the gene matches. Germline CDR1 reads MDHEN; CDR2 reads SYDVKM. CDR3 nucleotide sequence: TGTGCCAGCAGTTTAGGACAGGGGAGGGACATTCAGTACTTC. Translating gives CASSLGQGRDIQYF.

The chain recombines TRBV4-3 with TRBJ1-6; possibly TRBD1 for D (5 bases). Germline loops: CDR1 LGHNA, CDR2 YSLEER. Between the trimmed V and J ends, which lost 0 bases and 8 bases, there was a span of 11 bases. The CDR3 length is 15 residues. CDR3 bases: TGCGCCAGCAGCCAAGACAGGGCTACGGATTCACCCCTCCACTTT. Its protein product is CASSQDRATDSPLHF.